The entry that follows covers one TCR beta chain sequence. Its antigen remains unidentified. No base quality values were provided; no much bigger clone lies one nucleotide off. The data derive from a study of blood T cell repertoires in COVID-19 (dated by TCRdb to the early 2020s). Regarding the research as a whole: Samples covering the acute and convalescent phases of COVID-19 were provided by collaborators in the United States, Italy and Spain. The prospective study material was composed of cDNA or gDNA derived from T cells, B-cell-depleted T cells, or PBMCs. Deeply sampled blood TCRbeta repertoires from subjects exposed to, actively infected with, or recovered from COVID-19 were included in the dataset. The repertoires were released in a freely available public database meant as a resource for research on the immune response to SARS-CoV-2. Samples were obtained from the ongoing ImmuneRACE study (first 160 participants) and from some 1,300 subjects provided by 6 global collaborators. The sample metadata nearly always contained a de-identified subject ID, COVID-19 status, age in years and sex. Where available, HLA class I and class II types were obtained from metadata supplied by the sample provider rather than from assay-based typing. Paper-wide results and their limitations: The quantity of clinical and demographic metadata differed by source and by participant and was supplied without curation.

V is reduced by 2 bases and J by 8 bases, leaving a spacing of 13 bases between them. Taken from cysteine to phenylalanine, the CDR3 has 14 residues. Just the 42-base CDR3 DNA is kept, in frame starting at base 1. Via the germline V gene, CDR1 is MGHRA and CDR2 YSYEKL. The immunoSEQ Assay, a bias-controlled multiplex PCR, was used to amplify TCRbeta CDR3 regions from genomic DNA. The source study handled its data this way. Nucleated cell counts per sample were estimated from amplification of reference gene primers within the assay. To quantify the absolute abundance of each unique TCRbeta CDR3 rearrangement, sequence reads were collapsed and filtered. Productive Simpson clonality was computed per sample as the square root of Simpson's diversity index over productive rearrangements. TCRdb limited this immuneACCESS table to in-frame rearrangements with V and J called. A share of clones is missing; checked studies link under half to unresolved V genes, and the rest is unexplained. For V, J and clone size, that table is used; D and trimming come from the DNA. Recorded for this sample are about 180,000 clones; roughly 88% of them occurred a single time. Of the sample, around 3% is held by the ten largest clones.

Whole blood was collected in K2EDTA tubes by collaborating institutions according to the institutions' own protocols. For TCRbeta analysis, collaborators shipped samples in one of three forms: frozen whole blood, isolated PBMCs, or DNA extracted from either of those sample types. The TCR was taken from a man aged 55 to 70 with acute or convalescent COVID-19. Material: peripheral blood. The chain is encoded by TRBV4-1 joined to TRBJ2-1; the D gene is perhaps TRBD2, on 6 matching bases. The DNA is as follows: TGCGCCAGCAGCCAAATACCGACTAGTTATGAGCAGTTCTTC. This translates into CASSQIPTSYEQFF.